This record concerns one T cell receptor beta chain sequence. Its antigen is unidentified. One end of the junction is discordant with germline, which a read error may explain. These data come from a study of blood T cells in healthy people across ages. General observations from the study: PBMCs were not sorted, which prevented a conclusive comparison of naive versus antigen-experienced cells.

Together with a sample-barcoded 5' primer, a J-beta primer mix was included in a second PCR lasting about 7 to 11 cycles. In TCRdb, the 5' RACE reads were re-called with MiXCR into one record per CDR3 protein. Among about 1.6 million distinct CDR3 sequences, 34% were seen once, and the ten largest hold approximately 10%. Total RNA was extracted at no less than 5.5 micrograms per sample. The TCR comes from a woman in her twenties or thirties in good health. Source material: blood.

CDR3 bases: TGTGCCAGCGGCTTAAAGGGGAGCAGTGAATACAATGAGCAGTTCTTC. Protein sequence: CASGLKGSSEYNEQFF. This chain joins TRBV7-3 and TRBJ2-1, with D possibly called TRBD1 or TRBD2 (5 bases each). The length of the CDR3 is 16 residues. Looked up from germline, CDR1 is SGHTA and CDR2 is FQGTGA.